Shown below are 18 T cell receptor beta chains from a single sample sequenced in a study of blood T cells in healthy people across ages. Through a sample-barcoded 5' primer and a J-beta primer mix, a second PCR was run for about 7 to 12 cycles. TCRdb processed the 5' RACE reads anew with MiXCR; each CDR3 protein has one entry. The table records more than 650,000 distinct CDR3 sequences, approximately 21% of them present only once. The sample consisted of blood. These receptors were taken from a man aged 70-80 years in good health.

This clonotype was seen a handful of times. The chain employs TRBV6-5 and TRBJ2-7; D not resolved. The V end lost 2 bases, the J end lost 4 bases, and 15 bases lay between the germline ends. CDR1 and CDR2 (germline): MNHEY, SVGAGI. The length of the CDR3 is 15 residues. The CDR3 nucleotides are TGTGCCAGCAGTTACCCCTTGGGCAGTGAGTACGAGCAGTACGTC. This gives the protein CASSYPLGSEYEQYV.

On this clonotype: At one end the junction does not follow the germline gene, possibly because of a read error. J is TRBJ1-5 and V is TRBV7-9; D gene uncertain. This CDR3 contains 16 residues. CDR1 is SEHNR, CDR2 FQNEAQ, per germline (reference sequence). DNA for the CDR3: TGTGCCAGCAGCTTGTGGGATGGTTACGGCAATCAGCCCCAGCACTTT. Translation: CASSLWDGYGNQPQHF.

V usage is TRBV6-4 and J usage is TRBJ2-1; no reliable D call. Between the trimmed V and J ends, which lost 2 bases and 0 bases, there was a span of 5 bases. Germline assignment: CDR1 MRHNA and CDR2 SNTAGT. The CDR3 covers 14 residues. CDR3 sequence: CASSDTSSYNEQFF. In DNA, the CDR3 is TGTGCCAGCAGTGACACCAGCTCCTACAATGAGCAGTTCTTC.

This clonotype was counted between two and nine times. CDR3 nucleotides: TGTGCCAGCATGATGGACGGGGGGACAGGTAGGCAGTACGTC. This encodes CASMMDGGTGRQYV. The chain links TRBV6-2 or TRBV6-3 to TRBJ2-7; possible D gene TRBD1, 8 bases. CDR3 length equals 14 residues. V lost 7 bases, J lost 9 bases, and 22 bases lay in between. Germline V lookup: CDR1 MNHEY, CDR2 SVGEGT.

There are a few counts of this clonotype. V and J are TRBV4-2 and TRBJ1-4; TRBD1 aligns across 8 bases. The germline gives CDR1 LGHNA, CDR2 YNFKEQ. Unmatched junction bases numbered 6, after V lost 7 bases and J lost 2 bases. The CDR3 is 15 amino acids. CDR3 DNA: TGTGCCAGCACCGACAACAGGGGGACTAATGAAAAACTGTTTTTT. Translated: CASTDNRGTNEKLFF.

This clonotype was seen a few times. The gene calls are TRBV10-3 and TRBJ1-5; D gene uncertain. V was clipped by 4 bases and J by 9 bases, with 10 bases between them. In germline, CDR1 is ENHRY, CDR2 SYGVKD. This CDR3 contains 12 residues. The CDR3 here is CAISAEGSPQHF. CDR3 in DNA: TGTGCCATCAGTGCAGAGGGCTCGCCCCAGCATTTT.

This clonotype has just one count. The chain has TRBV30 and TRBJ2-1; D unresolved. Germline V gives CDR1 GTSNPN, CDR2 SVGIG (reference sequence). The CDR3 covers 14 residues. Between the trimmed V and J ends, which lost 0 bases and 8 bases, there was a span of 14 bases. Here the CDR3 DNA reads TGTGCCTGGAGTGTACGGTCCGGGTGGGATGAGCAGTTCTTC. Translation: CAWSVRSGWDEQFF.

This chain uses TRBV7-9 with TRBJ2-1; D gene unclear. The V and J ends lost 4 bases and 5 bases respectively, with 15 bases between them. The germline CDR1 and CDR2 sequences are SEHNR and FQNEAQ (reference sequence). The CDR3 loop spans 15 amino acids. Here the CDR3 reads CASSYYGPRNNEQFF. The CDR3 nucleotides are TGTGCCAGCAGCTATTACGGGCCCCGGAACAATGAGCAGTTCTTC.

This clonotype was counted ten times or more. The rearrangement links TRBV7-6 to TRBJ1-6, with D unclear. V gave up 5 bases and J gave up 5 bases, with 10 bases separating them. Germline-derived CDR1 and CDR2 are SGHVS and FNYEAQ. The CDR3 has 14 residues. The CDR3 DNA follows: TGTGCCAGCAGCCCCGACATTGATAATTCACCCCTCCACTTT. It yields the protein CASSPDIDNSPLHF.

This clonotype was seen a handful of times. One junction end does not reproduce the germline sequence, and a read error may be involved. The CDR3 DNA is TGTACCAGCAGTTCGACGGGACAGGGAAGTAGGGGCTACACCTTC. Its translation is CTSSSTGQGSRGYTF. The rearrangement uses TRBV28 and TRBJ1-2; TRBD1 aligns across 9 bases. Germline V gene sequence: CDR1 MDHEN, CDR2 SYDVKM. The CDR3 is 15 residues long.

The CDR3 sequence is CASLAGPYNEQFF. In nucleotides, the CDR3 is TGTGCCAGCCTAGCGGGACCCTACAATGAGCAGTTCTTC. The rearrangement joins TRBV2 to TRBJ2-1; 9 nucleotides agree with TRBD2. The V segment lost 8 bases and the J segment 2 bases; nucleotides outside the gene matches: 1. The germline V gene encodes CDR1 SNHLY and CDR2 FYNNEI. The CDR3 runs to 13 residues.

The V gene is TRBV10-3, the J gene TRBJ1-1; no clear D gene. This CDR3 has 16 amino acids. Germline CDR1 reads ENHRY; CDR2 reads SYGVKD. V shed 0 bases and J shed 0 bases, with 11 bases lying between them. The CDR3 DNA is TGTGCCATCAGTGAGTCCCTTGGGCAACTGAACACTGAAGCTTTCTTT. It is translated as CAISESLGQLNTEAFF.

The V call is TRBV6-1, the J call TRBJ1-1, with 7 bases identical to TRBD1. V shed 6 bases and J 4 bases; nucleotides not matched to a gene: 8. Germline values: CDR1 MNHNS, CDR2 SASEGT. The CDR3 is made up of 14 amino acids. The CDR3 DNA sequence: TGTGCCAGCAGAGGGACAGCCGGAACCACTGAAGCTTTCTTT. Translation gives CASRGTAGTTEAFF.

This clonotype was seen a few times. The genes are TRBV20-1 and TRBJ2-3; 11 bases match TRBD2. CDR3 length: 14 amino acids. V dropped 5 bases and J dropped 2; count of bases not matched to a gene: 3. Germline V gene lookup returns CDR1 DFQATT and CDR2 SNEGSKA (reference sequence). In nucleotides, the CDR3 is TGCAGTGCTCTAGCGGGGGGTTCCACAGATACGCAGTATTTT. Residues: CSALAGGSTDTQYF.

The V and J genes are TRBV21-1 and TRBJ2-3; the D call of TRBD1 is as the table states it, not checked on the DNA. TRBV21-1 represents a pseudogene. The CDR3 has 15 residues. CDR3 bases: TGTGCCAGCAGCAATCGCGCCCGAGGGGCAGATACGCAGTATTTT. Translated, it gives CASSNRARGADTQYF.

This clonotype has only one observation. The DNA for the CDR3 is TGTGCCAGCAGCCGTGCCCTCCCTAGCGGAACCGAAGAGTTCTTC. As protein: CASSRALPSGTEEFF. This chain connects TRBV3-1 to TRBJ2-1; 7 nucleotides line up with TRBD2. With 4 bases clipped from V and 14 bases from J, the junction kept 17 bases outside the gene matches. This CDR3 contains 15 residues. Germline V gene lookup returns CDR1 LGHDT and CDR2 YNNKEL (reference sequence).

CDR3 in amino acids: CASSFDTLAGVQETQYF. In DNA form, the CDR3 reads TGTGCCAGCAGCTTCGACACACTAGCGGGGGTACAAGAGACCCAGTACTTC. The chain combines TRBV7-2 with TRBJ2-5; 11 bases agree with TRBD2. Germline V gene sequence: CDR1 SGHTA, CDR2 FQGNSA. The CDR3 extends over 17 amino acids. The trim removed 3 bases at V and 2 bases at J, leaving 8 bases unmatched.

This chain uses TRBV12-3 or TRBV12-4 with TRBJ2-1; the D gene is possibly TRBD2 (7 bases). V gave up 1 base and J gave up 0 bases, with 16 bases separating them. The CDR3 sequence is 18 residues long. CDR3 residues: CASSLVAGATSSYNEQFF. The CDR3 DNA sequence: TGTGCCAGCAGTTTAGTGGCGGGGGCGACGAGCTCCTACAATGAGCAGTTCTTC.